Listed here are 17 T cell receptor delta chains from one sample, sequenced in a study of gamma-delta T cells after stem cell transplantation. TCRdb re-identified clones in the RT-PCR reads via CATT. Of 2,000 to 3,000 delta-chain clones in the sample, around 5.6% were seen once. Sequenced input: gamma-delta T cells. The receptors shown here come from a human donor. It is not recorded whose cells these are; they may come from a transplant donor.

This clone was observed a few times. A far larger clone is off by one base, so a read error is likely. The chain recombines TRDV2 with TRDJ1; D unclear. The CDR3 runs 14 residues. Germline assignment: CDR1 GEAIGNYY and CDR2 EKD. CDR3 nucleotides: TGTGCCTGTGACAACCTAGGGAACACCGGTAAACTCATCTTT. As protein: CACDNLGNTGKLIF.

This clone was seen a few times. This may come from a read error, since a much larger clone is one base off. The J gene is TRDJ1, the V gene TRDV2; D is possibly TRDD3 (5 bases). Trimming took 0 bases from V and 1 from J, leaving 20 bases between them. In germline, CDR1 is GEAIGNYY, CDR2 EKD. The CDR3 sequence is 18 residues long. Written as DNA, the CDR3 is TGTGCCTGTGACACCATGGGAACTGGAAACGTGTGCACCGATAAACTCATCTTT. Encoded protein: CACDTMGTGNVCTDKLIF.

J is TRDJ1 and V is TRDV2, with TRDD3 identical over 9 bases. V lost 1 base and J lost 2; bases outside the gene matches: 16. CDR3 length: 19 amino acids. Germline V CDR1 and CDR2: GEAIGNYY, EKD. The CDR3 sequence: CACDTVLNDWGRRTDKLIF. In nucleotides, the CDR3 is TGTGCCTGTGACACTGTCCTTAACGACTGGGGGAGGCGAACCGATAAACTCATCTTT.

This clone occurred a few times. The TCRdb protein, from a much larger clone, departs from this DNA's translation at residue 3, likely by read error; the protein shown derives from the DNA. The genes are TRDV2 and TRDJ3, with 9 bases lining up with TRDD3. The CDR3 is made up of 20 amino acids. CDR1 and CDR2 (germline): GEAIGNYY, EKD. The CDR3 loop is CARDSGNWGRPNWDTRQMFF. For the CDR3, the DNA is TGTGCCCGTGACAGCGGCAACTGGGGGAGACCTAATTGGGACACCCGACAGATGTTTTTC.

The table lists this clone with a few counts. This may stem from a read error, because a much larger clone lies one nucleotide away. This specimen includes other DNA sequences encoding the same CDR3. V usage is TRDV2 and J usage is TRDJ3; 11 bases align to TRDD3. The CDR3 consists of 20 residues. Germline loops: CDR1 GEAIGNYY, CDR2 EKD. CDR3 residues: CACDTPGVGDTRWDTRQMFF. The CDR3 DNA reads TGTGCCTGTGACACTCCCGGGGTGGGGGATACGCGCTGGGACACACGACAGATGTTTTTC.

This clone is medium-sized by share. Other DNA sequences in the same sample also yield this CDR3. The chain combines TRDV2 with TRDJ1, with a weak D call TRDD2 (5 bases). Germline CDR1 GEAIGNYY, CDR2 EKD. This CDR3 is built from 15 residues. V lost 3 bases to trimming and J lost 3 bases, with 16 bases between them. In nucleotides, the CDR3 is TGTGCCTGTGACCCCCTACTGAAGGTCGCCGATAAACTCATCTTT. Translation gives CACDPLLKVADKLIF.

By share, this clone ranks as medium-sized (0.01 to 0.1%). Other DNA sequences within the sample encode an identical CDR3. This rearrangement joins TRDV2 to TRDJ1, with D perhaps TRDD3 (6 bases). The V gene lost 1 base and the J gene lost 0 bases, with 23 bases spanning the gap. Germline loops: CDR1 GEAIGNYY, CDR2 EKD. The CDR3 runs 19 residues. In DNA, the CDR3 is TGTGCCTGTGACACTCTCCGTCACGCCGGGGGAACTCACACCGATAAACTCATCTTT. Translating it yields CACDTLRHAGGTHTDKLIF.

This clone was found a few times. This DNA's translation differs at residue 3 from TCRdb's protein, which comes from a much larger clone; a read error is likely, and the protein shown is translated from the DNA. The J gene is TRDJ3, the V gene TRDV2; TRDD3 agrees at 10 bases. Germline loops: CDR1 GEAIGNYY, CDR2 EKD. CDR3 size: 21 residues. In DNA, the CDR3 is TGTGCCCGTGACACCGTGACTGGGGGATCCCCCAGCTCCTGGGACACCCGACAGATGTTTTTC. Translation: CARDTVTGGSPSSWDTRQMFF.

The chain couples TRDV2 to TRDJ1, with 11 nucleotides matching TRDD3. Germline CDR1 and CDR2: GEAIGNYY and EKD. Trimming took 1 base from V and 1 from J; bases not matched to a gene: 16. The CDR3 spans 20 residues. CDR3 loop: CACDTILGLGDKKSTDKLIF. The DNA of the CDR3 is TGTGCCTGTGACACTATCCTGGGACTGGGGGATAAAAAGTCCACCGATAAACTCATCTTT.

Concerning this clone: A clone one base away is much larger, so this may be a read error. This chain uses TRDV2 with TRDJ1; 10 bases fit TRDD3. V lost 2 bases to trimming and J lost 1 base; unmatched junction nucleotides: 18. The CDR3 is made up of 20 amino acids. From germline, CDR1 is GEAIGNYY and CDR2 EKD. The DNA for the CDR3 is TGTGCCTGTGACAAGTTAATGGGGGATACCCAACTCATAGCCACCGATAAACTCATCTTT. Protein product: CACDKLMGDTQLIATDKLIF.

Relative to its sample, this clone is large (0.1 to 1%). This chain uses TRDV2 with TRDJ1, with 11 nucleotides matching TRDD3. This CDR3 has 18 amino acids. Germline V gives CDR1 GEAIGNYY, CDR2 EKD. Trimming took 3 bases from V and 4 from J; bases not matched to a gene: 15. The CDR3 nucleotides read TGTGCCTGTGACGCATTAATGGGGGATACGGGTAATATCGATAAACTCATCTTT. It specifies CACDALMGDTGNIDKLIF.

This clone was counted only a few times. A much larger clone lies a single base off, so this may be a read error. This chain uses TRDV2 with TRDJ1; 7 positions match TRDD3. Per the germline V gene, CDR1 is GEAIGNYY and CDR2 is EKD. This CDR3 is built from 18 residues. The CDR3 sequence is CARDTLGIVGDYTDKLIF. CDR3 nucleotides: TGTGCCCGTGACACCTTGGGGATAGTGGGAGACTACACCGATAAACTCATCTTT.

This clone was detected a few times. V usage is TRDV2 and J usage is TRDJ3; TRDD3 matches at 13 bases. V dropped 3 bases and J dropped 1; count of bases not matched to a gene: 5. Looked up from germline, CDR1 is GEAIGNYY and CDR2 is EKD. The length of the CDR3 is 19 residues. The CDR3 coding sequence is TGTGCCTGTGACCTACTGGGGGATACGCGGTCCTGGGACACCCGACAGATGTTTTTC. Its translation is CACDLLGDTRSWDTRQMFF.

By its share, this clone is medium-sized. This chain uses TRDV2 with TRDJ3; no firm D call. Germline CDR1 is GEAIGNYY and CDR2 is EKD. This CDR3 comprises 19 residues. V was clipped by 0 bases and J by 0 bases, with 14 bases between them. CDR3 sequence reads: CACDTVTRLGSWDTRQMFF. The CDR3 coding sequence is TGTGCCTGTGACACCGTAACCCGGTTGGGCTCCTGGGACACCCGACAGATGTTTTTC.

This clone was observed a few times. TCRdb's entry gives the protein of a much larger clone, which mismatches this DNA's translation at residue 13, likely from a read error; the protein reported here is translated from the DNA. The CDR3 protein is CACDTVTGGYAVSTDKLIF. The CDR3, as DNA: TGTGCCTGTGACACCGTTACTGGGGGATACGCCGTAAGCACCGATAAACTCATCTTT. This chain links TRDV2 with TRDJ1, with 13 nucleotides matching TRDD3. The CDR3 sequence is 19 residues long. Trimming at V came to 0 bases and at J to 1 base, leaving 10 bases not matched to a gene. The germline gives CDR1 GEAIGNYY, CDR2 EKD.

Concerning this clone itself: One end of the junction fails to match germline, which may point to a read error. The V and J genes are TRDV2 and TRDJ1, with 9 bases identical to TRDD2. The CDR3 covers 22 residues. CDR1 and CDR2 from the germline V gene are GEAIGNYY and EKD. As DNA, the CDR3 is TGTGCCTGTGACCCCCTTCCTACCCTGGTGATACTCGATGAGGGGTACACCTATAAACTCATCTTT. Translated, it gives CACDPLPTLVILDEGYTYKLIF.

With regard to this clone: The TCRdb protein, from a much larger clone, departs from this DNA's translation at residue 4, likely by read error; the protein shown derives from the DNA. The gene calls are TRDV2 and TRDJ1; 8 bases line up with TRDD3. The CDR3 runs 21 residues. The junction had 25 bases not matched to a gene; V was cut back by 5 bases and J by 0 bases. Germline V gene data show CDR1 as GEAIGNYY and CDR2 as EKD. CDR3 nucleotides: TGTGCCTGTGGCCCGATACCTTCCGCTCTACTGGGGGCTCTGTACACCGATAAACTCATCTTT. Protein: CACGPIPSALLGALYTDKLIF.